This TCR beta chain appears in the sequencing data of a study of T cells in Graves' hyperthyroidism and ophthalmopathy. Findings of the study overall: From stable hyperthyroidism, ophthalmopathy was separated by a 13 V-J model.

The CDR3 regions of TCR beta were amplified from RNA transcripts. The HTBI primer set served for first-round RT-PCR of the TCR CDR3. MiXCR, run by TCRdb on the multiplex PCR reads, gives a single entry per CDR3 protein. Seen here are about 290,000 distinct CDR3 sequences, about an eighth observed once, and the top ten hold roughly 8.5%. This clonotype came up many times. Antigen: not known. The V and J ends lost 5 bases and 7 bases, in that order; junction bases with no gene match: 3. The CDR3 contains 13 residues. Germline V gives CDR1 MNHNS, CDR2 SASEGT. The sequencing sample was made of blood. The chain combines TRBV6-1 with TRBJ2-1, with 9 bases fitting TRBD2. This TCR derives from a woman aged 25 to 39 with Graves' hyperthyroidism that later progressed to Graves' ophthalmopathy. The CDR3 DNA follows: TGTGCCAGCAGTCTCGGACTAGCGAATGAGCAGTTCTTC. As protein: CASSLGLANEQFF.